One sample yielded the 11 T cell receptor beta chains listed below, sequenced in a study of beta chain features in type 1 diabetes. Findings of the study overall: Significant though moderate, a shortening of TCRB CDR3s appeared in all four CD4+ subsets of Type 1 diabetes patients.

Since all of the isolated RNA was reverse transcribed, expressed TCRB transcripts were what got sequenced. TCRdb keeps only in-frame clones here, not all; method: immunoSEQ multiplex PCR. This table has more than 250,000 clones, over 14% appearing once. Their specific antigens are unknown. The sequencing sample was made of naive CD4+ T cells from blood. The receptors stem from a man between 18 and 35 years old with type 1 diabetes.

This clone was recorded a few times. The genes are TRBV15 and TRBJ2-1, with TRBD2 identical over 8 bases. Looked up from germline, CDR1 is LNHNV and CDR2 is YYDKDF (reference sequence). V trimming: 5 bases; J trimming: 4 bases; junction bases outside the gene matches: 10. The CDR3 consists of 16 residues. Here the CDR3 reads CATSHLLAGDYNEQFF. Written as DNA, the CDR3 is TGTGCCACCAGCCACCTCCTAGCGGGTGATTACAATGAGCAGTTCTTC. Filled out from reference TRBV15 and TRBJ2-1, the complete variable domain reads DAMVIQNPRYQVTQFGKPVTLSCSQTLNHNVMYWYQQKSSQAPKLLFHYYDKDFNNEADTPDNFQSRRPNTSFCFLDIRSPGLGDTAMYLCATSHLLAGDYNEQFFGPGTRLTVL.

The chain joins TRBV14 to TRBJ2-2, with D hard to call. This CDR3 region has 13 residues. Germline-derived CDR1 and CDR2 are SGHDN and FVKESK. Deletions cut 3 bases from V and 2 bases from J, with 4 bases between. In nucleotides, the CDR3 is TGTGCCAGCAGCCACAGAAACACCGGGGAGCTGTTTTTT. It encodes CASSHRNTGELFF.

The V and J genes are TRBV27 and TRBJ1-2; D ambiguous. Germline V gives CDR1 MNHEY, CDR2 SMNVEV (reference sequence). V lost 5 bases, J lost 8 bases, and 9 bases lay in between. The CDR3 is 11 residues long. DNA for the CDR3: TGTGCCAGCAGTGATAGAATCGGCTACACCTTC. Protein product: CASSDRIGYTF.

V is TRBV19 and J is TRBJ1-1, with D possibly matching TRBD1 (5 bases). The germline V gene encodes CDR1 LNHDA and CDR2 SQIVND (reference sequence). The CDR3 length is 13 residues. Trimming cost V 4 bases and J 1 base, with 7 bases left between them. The CDR3 nucleotides are TGTGCCAGTAGTACGCAGGGGAACACTGAAGCTTTCTTT. This sequence encodes CASSTQGNTEAFF.

The V and J genes are TRBV4-2 and TRBJ2-7; a weak D match, TRBD1 (6 bases). Per germline, CDR1 LGHNA and CDR2 YNFKEQ. The CDR3 sequence is 15 residues long. The V end lost 1 base, the J end lost 5 bases, and 15 bases lay between the germline ends. The chain's CDR3 is CASSQVRGSSDEQYF. The DNA of the CDR3 is TGTGCCAGCAGCCAAGTTAGGGGGAGCAGCGACGAGCAGTACTTC.

This chain connects TRBV25-1 to TRBJ2-7; D is possibly TRBD1 (5 bases). Germline V gives CDR1 MGHDK, CDR2 SYGVNS. The CDR3 is made up of 15 amino acids. V lost 1 base to trimming and J lost 0 bases, with 10 bases between them. CDR3 sequence reads: CASSEWGRSSYEQYF. Here the CDR3 DNA reads TGTGCCAGCAGTGAATGGGGCAGGAGCTCCTACGAGCAGTACTTC.

The V and J genes are TRBV30 and TRBJ1-6; no definite D call. The ends were cut back, 5 bases at V and 6 bases at J, with 11 bases in the middle. This CDR3 has 13 amino acids. CDR1 and CDR2 (germline): GTSNPN, SVGIG (reference sequence). CDR3 loop: CAWEVVGNSPLHF. For the CDR3, the DNA is TGTGCCTGGGAGGTGGTGGGTAATTCACCCCTCCACTTT.

This clone was seen a handful of times. This chain links TRBV19 with TRBJ1-5; 7 positions agree with TRBD1. Germline-derived CDR1 and CDR2 are LNHDA and SQIVND (reference sequence). Losses at the gene ends were 9 bases for V and 2 bases for J; bases not matched to a gene: 13. The CDR3 has 16 residues. The CDR3 is CASRQYRGGGNQPQHF. The DNA of the CDR3 is TGTGCCAGCAGACAATACAGGGGTGGGGGCAATCAGCCCCAGCATTTT.

The V and J genes are TRBV6-5 and TRBJ1-1; TRBD1 matches at 7 bases. Germline CDR1 is MNHEY and CDR2 is SVGAGI. The CDR3 is 15 amino acids. V lost 5 bases to trimming and J lost 3 bases; unmatched junction nucleotides: 9. The CDR3 coding sequence is TGTGCCAGCAGTCTTACCGACAGGGAGTACACTGAAGCTTTCTTT. Protein sequence: CASSLTDREYTEAFF.

This clone was found a few times. V and J are TRBV18 and TRBJ2-7; a weak D match, TRBD2 (6 bases). This CDR3 has 16 amino acids. The V end was cut by 0 bases, the J end by 3 bases, with 15 bases between. Germline values: CDR1 KGHSH, CDR2 LQKENI. The CDR3 sequence: CASSPPRREGDYEQYF. DNA of the CDR3: TGTGCCAGCTCACCACCAAGGCGGGAAGGAGACTACGAGCAGTACTTC.

The gene calls are TRBV28 and TRBJ2-3, with D perhaps matching TRBD1 (6 bases). The CDR3 spans 16 residues. The germline V and J ends were trimmed by 6 bases and 5 bases, with 21 bases remaining between them. Germline assignment: CDR1 MDHEN and CDR2 SYDVKM. The CDR3 region is CASSPDLQGFRDTQYF. CDR3 DNA sequence: TGTGCCAGCAGCCCCGACCTTCAGGGGTTTAGAGATACGCAGTATTTT.